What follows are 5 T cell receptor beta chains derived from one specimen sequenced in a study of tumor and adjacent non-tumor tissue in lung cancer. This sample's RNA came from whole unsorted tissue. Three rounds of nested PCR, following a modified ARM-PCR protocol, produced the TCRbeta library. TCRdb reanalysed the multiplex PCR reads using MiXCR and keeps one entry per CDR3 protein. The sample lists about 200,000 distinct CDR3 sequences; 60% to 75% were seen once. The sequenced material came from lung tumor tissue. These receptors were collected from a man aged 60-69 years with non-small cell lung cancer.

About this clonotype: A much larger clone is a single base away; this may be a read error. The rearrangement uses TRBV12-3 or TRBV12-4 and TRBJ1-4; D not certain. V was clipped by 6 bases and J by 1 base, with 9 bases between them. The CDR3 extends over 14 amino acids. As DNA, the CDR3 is TGTGCCAGCAGCCGGAGGGAAACTAATGAAAAACTGTTTTTT. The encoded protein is CASSRRETNEKLFF.

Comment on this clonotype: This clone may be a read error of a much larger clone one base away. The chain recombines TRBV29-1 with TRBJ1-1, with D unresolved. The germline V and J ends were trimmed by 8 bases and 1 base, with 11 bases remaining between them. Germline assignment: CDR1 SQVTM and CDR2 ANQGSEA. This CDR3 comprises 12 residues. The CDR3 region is CSFAKGNTEAFF. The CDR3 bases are TGCAGCTTTGCAAAGGGGAACACTGAAGCTTTCTTT.

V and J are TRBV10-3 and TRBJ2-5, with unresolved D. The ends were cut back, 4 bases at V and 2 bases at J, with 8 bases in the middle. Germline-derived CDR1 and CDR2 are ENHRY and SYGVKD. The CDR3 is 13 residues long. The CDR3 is CAISATAQETQYF. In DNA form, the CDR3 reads TGTGCCATCAGTGCCACAGCTCAAGAGACCCAGTACTTC.

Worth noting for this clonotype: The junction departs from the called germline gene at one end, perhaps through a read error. CDR3 bases: TGCGCCAGCAGCGAAGGCAGCCGCCAAGAGACCCAATACTTC. It encodes CASSEGSRQETQYF. The chain recombines TRBV11-2 with TRBJ2-5; D is unclear. Germline CDR1 reads SGHAT; CDR2 reads FQNNGV. The CDR3 covers 14 residues.

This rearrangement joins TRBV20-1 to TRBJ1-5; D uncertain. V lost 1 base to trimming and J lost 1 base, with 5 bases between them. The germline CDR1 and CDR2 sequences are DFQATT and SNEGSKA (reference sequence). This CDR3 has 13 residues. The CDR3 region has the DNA TGCAGTGCTAGAGTACAGAGCAATCAGCCCCAGCATTTT. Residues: CSARVQSNQPQHF.